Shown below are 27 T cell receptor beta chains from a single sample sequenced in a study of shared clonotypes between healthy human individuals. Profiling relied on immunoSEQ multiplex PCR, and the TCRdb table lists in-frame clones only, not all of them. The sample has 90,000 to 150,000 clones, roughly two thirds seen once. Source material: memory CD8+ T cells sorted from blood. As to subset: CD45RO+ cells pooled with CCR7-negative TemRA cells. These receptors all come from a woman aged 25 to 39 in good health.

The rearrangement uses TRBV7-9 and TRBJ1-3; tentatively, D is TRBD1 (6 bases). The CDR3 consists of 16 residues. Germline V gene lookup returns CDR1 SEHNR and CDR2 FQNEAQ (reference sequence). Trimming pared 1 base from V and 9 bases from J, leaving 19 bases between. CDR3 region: CASSLGTAGRSGTIYF. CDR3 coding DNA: TGTGCCAGCAGCTTAGGGACAGCCGGCAGGTCGGGCACCATATATTTT. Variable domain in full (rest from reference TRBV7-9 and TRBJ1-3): DTGVSQNPRHKITKRGQNVTFRCDPISEHNRLYWYRQTLGQGPEFLTYFQNEAQLEKSRLLSDRFSAERPKGSFSTLEIQRTEQGDSAMYLCASSLGTAGRSGTIYFGEGSWLTVV.

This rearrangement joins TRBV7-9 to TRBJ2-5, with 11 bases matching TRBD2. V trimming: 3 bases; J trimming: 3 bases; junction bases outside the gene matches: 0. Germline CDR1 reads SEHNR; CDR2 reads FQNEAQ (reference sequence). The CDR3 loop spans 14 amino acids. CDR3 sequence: CASSLGLAEETQYF. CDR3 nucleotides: TGTGCCAGCAGCTTGGGACTAGCGGAAGAGACCCAGTACTTC.

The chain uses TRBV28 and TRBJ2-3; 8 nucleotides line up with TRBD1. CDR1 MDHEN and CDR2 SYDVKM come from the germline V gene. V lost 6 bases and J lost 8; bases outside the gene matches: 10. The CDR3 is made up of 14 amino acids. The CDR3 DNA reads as TGTGCCAGCAGCAGGGACAGGATGTTAGGTACGCAGTATTTT. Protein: CASSRDRMLGTQYF.

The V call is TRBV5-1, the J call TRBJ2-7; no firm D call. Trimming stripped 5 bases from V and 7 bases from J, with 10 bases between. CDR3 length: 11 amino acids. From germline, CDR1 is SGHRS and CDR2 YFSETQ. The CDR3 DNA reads TGCGCCAGCAGGCAGTTTAAAGAGCAGTACTTC. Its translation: CASRQFKEQYF. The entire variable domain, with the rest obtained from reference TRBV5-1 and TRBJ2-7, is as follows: KAGVTQTPRYLIKTRGQQVTLSCSPISGHRSVSWYQQTPGQGLQFLFEYFSETQRNKGNFPGRFSGRQFSNSRSEMNVSTLELGDSALYLCASRQFKEQYFGPGTRLTVT.

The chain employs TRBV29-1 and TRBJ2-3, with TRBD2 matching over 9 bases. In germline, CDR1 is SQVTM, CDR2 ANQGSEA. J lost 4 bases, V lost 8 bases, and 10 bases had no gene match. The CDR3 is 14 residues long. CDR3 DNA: TGCAGCCCTACTATAGCGGGAGTCCCAGATACGCAGTATTTT. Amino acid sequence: CSPTIAGVPDTQYF.

CDR3 nucleotides: TGTGCCAGCAGTCCTGGACTAGCCTTAGCTTTGTTCGAGCAGTACTTC. Protein sequence: CASSPGLALALFEQYF. This chain uses TRBV28 with TRBJ2-7, with 8 positions matching TRBD2. The germline V gene encodes CDR1 MDHEN and CDR2 SYDVKM. V dropped 5 bases and J dropped 6; count of bases not matched to a gene: 15. The CDR3 has 16 residues.

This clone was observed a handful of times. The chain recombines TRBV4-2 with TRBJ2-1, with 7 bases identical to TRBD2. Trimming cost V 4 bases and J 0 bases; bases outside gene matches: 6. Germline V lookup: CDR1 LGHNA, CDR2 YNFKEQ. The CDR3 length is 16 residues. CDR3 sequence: CASSPSGRSSYNEQFF. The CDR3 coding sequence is TGTGCCAGCAGCCCTAGCGGTAGGAGCTCCTACAATGAGCAGTTCTTC.

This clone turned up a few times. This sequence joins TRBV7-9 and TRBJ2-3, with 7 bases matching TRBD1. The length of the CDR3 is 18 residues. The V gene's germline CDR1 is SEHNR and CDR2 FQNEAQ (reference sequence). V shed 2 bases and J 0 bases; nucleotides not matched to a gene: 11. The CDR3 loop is CASSLPVSTGISTDTQYF. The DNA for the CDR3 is TGTGCCAGCAGCTTACCGGTCTCGACAGGGATTAGCACAGATACGCAGTATTTT.

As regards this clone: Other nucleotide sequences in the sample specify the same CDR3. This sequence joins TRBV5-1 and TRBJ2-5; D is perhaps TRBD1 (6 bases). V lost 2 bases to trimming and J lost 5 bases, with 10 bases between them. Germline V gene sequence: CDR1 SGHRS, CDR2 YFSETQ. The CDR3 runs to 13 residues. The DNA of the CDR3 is TGCGCCAGCAGCTTCGGGCAGGGGGAGACCCAGTACTTC. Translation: CASSFGQGETQYF.

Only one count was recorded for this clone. The CDR3 region is CASRKGGSGANVLTF. CDR3 nucleotide sequence: TGTGCCAGCAGGAAAGGGGGATCTGGGGCCAACGTCCTGACTTTC. The rearrangement uses TRBV27 and TRBJ2-6, with a weak D call TRBD1 (6 bases). Germline V lookup: CDR1 MNHEY, CDR2 SMNVEV (reference sequence). The length of the CDR3 is 15 residues. V lost 6 bases and J lost 1, with 10 bases in between.

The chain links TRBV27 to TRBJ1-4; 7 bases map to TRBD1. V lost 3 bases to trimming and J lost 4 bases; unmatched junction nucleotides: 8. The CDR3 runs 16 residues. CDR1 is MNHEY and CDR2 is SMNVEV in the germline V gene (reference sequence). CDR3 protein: CASSLTGPNLNEKLFF. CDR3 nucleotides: TGTGCCAGCAGTTTGACAGGGCCAAACCTTAATGAAAAACTGTTTTTT.

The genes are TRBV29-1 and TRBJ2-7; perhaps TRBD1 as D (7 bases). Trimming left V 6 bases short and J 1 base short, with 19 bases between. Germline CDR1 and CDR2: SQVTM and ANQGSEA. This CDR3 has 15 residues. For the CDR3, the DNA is TGCAGCGTCGAGGGGGCTTGGGGACTGTCCTACGAGCAGTACTTC. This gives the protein CSVEGAWGLSYEQYF.

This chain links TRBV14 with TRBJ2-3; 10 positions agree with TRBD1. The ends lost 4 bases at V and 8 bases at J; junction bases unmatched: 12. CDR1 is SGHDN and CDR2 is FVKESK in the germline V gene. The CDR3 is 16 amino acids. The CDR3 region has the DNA TGTGCCAGCAGCCGGGACAGGGGCGTACGGCTTGGTACGCAGTATTTT. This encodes CASSRDRGVRLGTQYF.

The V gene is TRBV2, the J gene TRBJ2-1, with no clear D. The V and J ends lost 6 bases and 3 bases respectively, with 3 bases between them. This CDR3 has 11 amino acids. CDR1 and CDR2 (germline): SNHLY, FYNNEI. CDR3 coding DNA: TGTGCCAGCAGGGACTACAATGAGCAGTTCTTC. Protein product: CASRDYNEQFF.

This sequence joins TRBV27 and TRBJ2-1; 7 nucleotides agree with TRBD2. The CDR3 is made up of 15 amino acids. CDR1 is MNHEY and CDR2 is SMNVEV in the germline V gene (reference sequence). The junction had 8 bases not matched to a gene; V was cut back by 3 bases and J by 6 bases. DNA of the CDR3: TGTGCCAGCAGTTTTTGGGGGAGGGCCGGCAATGAGCAGTTCTTC. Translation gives CASSFWGRAGNEQFF.

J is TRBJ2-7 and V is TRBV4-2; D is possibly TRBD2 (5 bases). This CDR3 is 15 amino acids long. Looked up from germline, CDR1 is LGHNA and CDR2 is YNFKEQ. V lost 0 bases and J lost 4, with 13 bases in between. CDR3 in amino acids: CASSQDYGEGYEQYF. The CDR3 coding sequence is TGTGCCAGCAGCCAAGATTACGGGGAAGGATACGAGCAGTACTTC.

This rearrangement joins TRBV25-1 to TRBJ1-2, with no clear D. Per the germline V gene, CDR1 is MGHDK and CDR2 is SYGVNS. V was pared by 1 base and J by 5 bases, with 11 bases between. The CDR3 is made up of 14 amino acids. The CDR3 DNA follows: TGTGCCAGCAGTGAATCGCGGGAGATATATGGCTACACCTTC. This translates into CASSESREIYGYTF.

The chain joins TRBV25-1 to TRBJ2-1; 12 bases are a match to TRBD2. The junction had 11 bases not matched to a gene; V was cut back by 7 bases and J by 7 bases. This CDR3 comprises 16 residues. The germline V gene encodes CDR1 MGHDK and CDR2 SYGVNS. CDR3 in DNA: TGTGCCAGCACCTACCTGACTAGCGGGAGAAGGAATGAGCAGTTCTTC. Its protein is CASTYLTSGRRNEQFF.

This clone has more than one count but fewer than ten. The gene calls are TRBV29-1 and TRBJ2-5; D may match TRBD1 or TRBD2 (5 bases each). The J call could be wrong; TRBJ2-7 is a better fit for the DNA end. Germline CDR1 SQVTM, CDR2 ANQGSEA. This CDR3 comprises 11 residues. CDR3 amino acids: CSVAGADEQYF. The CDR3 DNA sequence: TGCAGCGTTGCCGGGGCTGACGAGCAGTACTTC.

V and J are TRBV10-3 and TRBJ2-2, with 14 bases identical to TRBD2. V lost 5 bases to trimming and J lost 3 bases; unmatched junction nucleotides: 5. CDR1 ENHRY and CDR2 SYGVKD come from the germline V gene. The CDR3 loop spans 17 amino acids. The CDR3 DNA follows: TGTGCCATCAGTCCGGGACTAGCGGGAGTCGACACCGGGGAGCTGTTTTTT. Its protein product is CAISPGLAGVDTGELFF.

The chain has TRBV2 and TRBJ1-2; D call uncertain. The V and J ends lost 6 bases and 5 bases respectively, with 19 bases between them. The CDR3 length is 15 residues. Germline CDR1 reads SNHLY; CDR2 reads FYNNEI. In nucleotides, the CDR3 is TGTGCCAGCAGCCCATCCCCGCTGTTGACGTATGGCTACACCTTC. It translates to CASSPSPLLTYGYTF.

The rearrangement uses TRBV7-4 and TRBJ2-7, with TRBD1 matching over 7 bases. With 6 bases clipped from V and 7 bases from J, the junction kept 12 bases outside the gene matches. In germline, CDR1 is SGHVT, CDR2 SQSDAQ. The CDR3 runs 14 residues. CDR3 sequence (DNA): TGTGCCAGCAGACCCCCTGACAGGGTTTGGGAGCAGTACTTC. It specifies CASRPPDRVWEQYF. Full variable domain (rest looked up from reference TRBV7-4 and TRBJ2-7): GAGVSQSPRYKVAKRGRDVALRCDSISGHVTLYWYRQTLGQGSEVLTYSQSDAQRDKSGRPSGRFSAERPERSVSTLKIQRTEQGDSAVYLCASRPPDRVWEQYFGPGTRLTVT.

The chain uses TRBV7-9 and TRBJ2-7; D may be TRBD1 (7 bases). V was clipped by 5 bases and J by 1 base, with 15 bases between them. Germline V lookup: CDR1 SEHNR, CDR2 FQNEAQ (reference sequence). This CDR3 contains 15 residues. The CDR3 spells CASSRGTVKSYEQYF. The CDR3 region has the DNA TGTGCCAGCAGCCGCGGGACAGTCAAATCCTACGAGCAGTACTTC. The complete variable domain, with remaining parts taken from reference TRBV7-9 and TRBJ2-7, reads DTGVSQNPRHKITKRGQNVTFRCDPISEHNRLYWYRQTLGQGPEFLTYFQNEAQLEKSRLLSDRFSAERPKGSFSTLEIQRTEQGDSAMYLCASSRGTVKSYEQYFGPGTRLTVT.

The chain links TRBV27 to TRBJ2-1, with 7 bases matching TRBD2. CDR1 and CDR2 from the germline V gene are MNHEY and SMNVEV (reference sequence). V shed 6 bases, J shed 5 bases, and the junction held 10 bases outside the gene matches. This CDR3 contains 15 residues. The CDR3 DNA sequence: TGTGCCAGCAGCCGCTTACTGGGAGGGGACAATGAGCAGTTCTTC. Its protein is CASSRLLGGDNEQFF.

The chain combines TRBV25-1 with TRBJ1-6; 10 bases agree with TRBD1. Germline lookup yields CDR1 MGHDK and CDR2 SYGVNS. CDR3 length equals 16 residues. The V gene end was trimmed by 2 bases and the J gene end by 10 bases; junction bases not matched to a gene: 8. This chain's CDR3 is CASSEPGGQGISPLHF. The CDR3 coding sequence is TGTGCCAGCAGTGAACCTGGGGGACAGGGGATCTCACCCCTCCACTTT.

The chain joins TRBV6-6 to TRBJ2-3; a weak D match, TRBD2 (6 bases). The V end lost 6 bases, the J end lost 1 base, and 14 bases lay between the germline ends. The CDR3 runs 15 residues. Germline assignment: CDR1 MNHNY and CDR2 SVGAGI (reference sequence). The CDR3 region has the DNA TGTGCCAGCAGATCCGGAGGGCCTGGCACAGATACGCAGTATTTT. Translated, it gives CASRSGGPGTDTQYF.

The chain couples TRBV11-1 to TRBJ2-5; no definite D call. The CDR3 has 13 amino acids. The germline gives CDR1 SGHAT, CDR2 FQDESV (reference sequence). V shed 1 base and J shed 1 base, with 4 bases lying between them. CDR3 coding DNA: TGTGCCAGCAGCTTAGTGATCCAAGAGACCCAGTACTTC. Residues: CASSLVIQETQYF.